These 2 T cell receptor beta chains originate from one sample sequenced in a study of cytomegalovirus exposure and HLA in healthy donors. The PCR contained 60 Vbeta and 13 Jbeta primers. Profiling relied on immunoSEQ multiplex PCR, and the TCRdb table lists in-frame clones only, not all of them. The data show over 150,000 clones, 70% to 85% seen once. The sample taken for sequencing was PBMCs. The receptors were gathered from a man younger than 45 in good health and CMV-seropositive.

J is TRBJ2-5 and V is TRBV7-9; 10 bases line up with TRBD2. This CDR3 comprises 14 residues. V dropped 5 bases and J dropped 4; count of bases not matched to a gene: 4. CDR1 SEHNR and CDR2 FQNEAQ come from the germline V gene (reference sequence). The CDR3 region is CASSPGLARETQYF. The DNA for the CDR3 is TGTGCCAGCAGCCCGGGACTAGCGCGAGAGACCCAGTACTTC.

This clone was seen a few times. This sequence joins TRBV6-1 and TRBJ1-2, with D unclear. Trimming pared 0 bases from V and 10 bases from J, leaving 15 bases between. Per the germline V gene, CDR1 is MNHNS and CDR2 is SASEGT. The CDR3 contains 14 residues. This chain's CDR3 is CASSEARQVFDYTF. The CDR3 bases are TGTGCCAGCAGTGAAGCTCGCCAGGTCTTTGACTACACCTTC.